Listed below are T cell receptor beta chains from one sample, sequenced in a study of blood T cell repertoires in COVID-19. Repertoires were generated with immunoSEQ multiplex PCR, while TCRdb's copy carries only in-frame clones and drops some. The sample has some 20,000 clones; more than 70% are singletons. Sample: peripheral blood. The receptors here all came from a man aged 40-55 years with active COVID-19. The CDR3 runs from the conserved cysteine through the conserved F or W. Each record gives: clone size, V gene, J gene, D gene, CDR3 DNA, CDR3 protein. D genes are given only for firm matches. Rows may omit the clone size; those that give it use once, few, many or a size class.

once	TRBV6-6	TRBJ1-2	NA	TGTGCCAGCAGTCCCCGGGGAGACTACTATGGCTACACCTTC	CASSPRGDYYGYTF
NA	TRBV21-1	TRBJ1-2	NA	TGTGCCAGCTATGGACGGGGATCTAACTATGGCTACACCTTC	CASYGRGSNYGYTF
NA	TRBV27	TRBJ2-5	NA	TGTGCCAGCAGTCTCCTTTCCCAAGAGACCCAGTACTTC	CASSLLSQETQYF
NA	TRBV9	TRBJ2-1	TRBD2	TGTGCCAGCAGCATTAGCGGGAGCTCCTACAATGAGCAGTTCTTC	CASSISGSSYNEQFF
NA	TRBV25-1	TRBJ1-3	NA	TGTGCCAGCAGTGAGTGGAGCTCTGGAAACACCATATATTTT	CASSEWSSGNTIYF
NA	TRBV9	TRBJ2-5	NA	TGTGCCAGCAGCGTAGGGGCTAGCTGGGAGACCCAGTACTTC	CASSVGASWETQYF
NA	TRBV7-8	TRBJ2-7	NA	TGTGCCAGCAGCCCTGAGCAGGGCTATAACTACGAGCAGTACTTC	CASSPEQGYNYEQYF
NA	TRBV7-2	TRBJ2-2	NA	TGTGCCAGCAGCCTTCGGACTGGCGGGTCGCCCGGGGAGCTGTTTTTT	CASSLRTGGSPGELFF
NA	TRBV5-1	TRBJ2-5	NA	TGCGCCAGCAGCTTGATTAGCGGACAAGAGACCCAGTACTTC	CASSLISGQETQYF
once	TRBV5-1	TRBJ1-5	TRBD1	TGCGCCAGCAGCTTGGGAGACAGGGGGCTCGCAAATCAGCCCCAGCATTTT	CASSLGDRGLANQPQHF
NA	TRBV27	TRBJ2-6	TRBD1	TGTGCCAGCAGCACCCAGACAGGGGTTGTCTCTGGGGCCAACGTCCTGACTTTC	CASSTQTGVVSGANVLTF
NA	TRBV6-2/TRBV6-3	TRBJ2-5	NA	TGTGCCAGCAGTTACTCGTCCGGGTGGGAGACCCAGTACTTC	CASSYSSGWETQYF
NA	TRBV28	TRBJ1-2	TRBD1	TGTGCCAGCACACTCAACAGAGGGACAGTCGATGGCTACACCTTC	CASTLNRGTVDGYTF
once	TRBV9	TRBJ1-1	TRBD1	TGTGCCAGCAGCCCAAGGACAGGGGTGAACACTGAAGCTTTCTTT	CASSPRTGVNTEAFF
NA	TRBV5-1	TRBJ1-3	NA	TGCGCCAGCAGCTTGGAGGGTCCGAGGGCTGGAAACACCATATATTTT	CASSLEGPRAGNTIYF
NA	TRBV6-5	TRBJ2-1	TRBD2	TGTGCCAGCAGTTACAGCGGGAGCTCCTACAATGAGCAGTTCTTC	CASSYSGSSYNEQFF
NA	TRBV10-3	TRBJ2-1	TRBD1	TGTGCCATCAGCCCAGGGGGCACGGGTGGGGAGCAGTTCTTC	CAISPGGTGGEQFF
NA	TRBV30	TRBJ2-1	TRBD1	TGTGCCTGGAGTTTCCCGGGACAGCGTTACAATGAGCAGTTCTTC	CAWSFPGQRYNEQFF
NA	TRBV5-1	TRBJ2-7	TRBD1	TGCGCCAGCAGCGCCGACGACAGGGGGGAGTACGAGCAGTACTTC	CASSADDRGEYEQYF
NA	TRBV11-2	TRBJ2-7	TRBD2	TGTGCCAGCAGCTCCGTCATTGGGACTAGTCTCAGCCTCTCCGAGCAGTACTTC	CASSSVIGTSLSLSEQYF
once	TRBV19	TRBJ1-1	TRBD1	TGTGCCAGTAGTATGAGTTGGGAGACAGGGGGCACTGAAGCTTTCTTT	CASSMSWETGGTEAFF
NA	TRBV6-5	TRBJ2-7	TRBD1	TGTGCCAGCACCCCCGACAGGGGAGCGGCCGAGCAGTACTTC	CASTPDRGAAEQYF
NA	TRBV27	TRBJ2-7	TRBD2	TGTGCCAGCAGCCGGACTAGCGGGAGTTACGAGCAGTACTTC	CASSRTSGSYEQYF
NA	TRBV6-5	TRBJ2-1	TRBD2	TGTGCCAGCAGTTACGACGGCGGGAGTGTAGATGAGCAGTTCTTC	CASSYDGGSVDEQFF
NA	TRBV5-8	TRBJ2-1	TRBD2	TGTGCCAGCAGCTTGGTCCTAGCGGTCTACAATGAGCAGTTCTTC	CASSLVLAVYNEQFF
NA	TRBV7-2	TRBJ2-3	TRBD2	TGTGCCAGCAGCTGGACTAGCGGGACCACAGATACGCAGTATTTT	CASSWTSGTTDTQYF
NA	TRBV27	TRBJ2-1	NA	TGTGCCAGCAGGCCCCCGGGTTACAATGAGCAGTTCTTC	CASRPPGYNEQFF
NA	TRBV29-1	TRBJ2-3	NA	TGCAGCGTTGCGGGCAGGGTCACAGATACGCAGTATTTT	CSVAGRVTDTQYF
once	TRBV6-5	TRBJ2-3	TRBD2	TGTGCCAGCAGCCGCTTTAGCGGGAGCACGCAGTATTTT	CASSRFSGSTQYF
once	TRBV9	TRBJ1-5	TRBD1	TGTGCCAGCAGCGTGTCCGGGACAGAAGCTCAGCCCCAGCATTTT	CASSVSGTEAQPQHF
NA	TRBV5-5	TRBJ2-2	TRBD1	TGTGCCAGCAGCAGGGACAGGGGGCGCATCTCTCGTGCCGGGGAGCTGTTTTTT	CASSRDRGRISRAGELFF
NA	TRBV7-8	TRBJ2-7	NA	TGTGCCAGCAGCTTTAAACAGGGTGCGTCCGGTTACGAGCAGTACTTC	CASSFKQGASGYEQYF
NA	TRBV18	TRBJ1-2	TRBD1	TGTGCCAGCTCACCGGACAGGAACTATGGCTACACCTTC	CASSPDRNYGYTF
NA	TRBV7-9	TRBJ1-1	NA	TGTGCCAGCACCACTCGTCCAGGCATTGAAGCTTTCTTT	CASTTRPGIEAFF
NA	TRBV4-3	TRBJ1-3	TRBD1	TGCGCCAGCAGCCAAGATCTTCCCGACAGGGGGGGAGGAAACACCATATATTTT	CASSQDLPDRGGGNTIYF
NA	TRBV5-1	TRBJ2-7	TRBD2	TGCGCCAGCAGCGGACTAGCGGGAGCGGCAGTCTACGAGCAGTACTTC	CASSGLAGAAVYEQYF
NA	TRBV7-2	TRBJ2-2	TRBD1	TGTGCCAGCAGCTTCAGGGGGAACCTGAACACCGGGGAGCTGTTTTTT	CASSFRGNLNTGELFF
NA	TRBV30	TRBJ2-3	TRBD2	TGTGCCTGGAGTCCGACTAGCGACACAGATACGCAGTATTTT	CAWSPTSDTDTQYF
NA	TRBV6-6	TRBJ2-3	NA	TGTGCCAGCAGTCCACCGAAAGGGGCGGCAACAGATACGCAGTATTTT	CASSPPKGAATDTQYF
NA	TRBV5-6	TRBJ2-3	NA	TGTGCCAGCAGGACTAGCACAGATACGCAGTATTTT	CASRTSTDTQYF
few	TRBV4-3	TRBJ1-5	NA	TGCGCCAGCAGCCAAGATCAGTCGGCAGGGGGCAATCAGCCCCAGCATTTT	CASSQDQSAGGNQPQHF
NA	TRBV5-6	TRBJ1-2	TRBD1	TGTGCCAGCAAAGATTCCACCGGGACAGGGAGGATCGGCTACACCTTC	CASKDSTGTGRIGYTF
few	TRBV7-2	TRBJ2-7	NA	TGTGCCAGCAGCTTCGCCGGGATGTACGAGCAGTACTTC	CASSFAGMYEQYF
NA	TRBV2	TRBJ1-6	NA	TGTGCCAGCAGTGAAGCGGGGCGTTATTCACCCCTCCACTTT	CASSEAGRYSPLHF
NA	TRBV6-5	TRBJ1-2	NA	TGTGCCAGCATTACCTGGGGGACACCCTATGGCTACACCTTC	CASITWGTPYGYTF
NA	TRBV19	TRBJ2-1	TRBD1	TGTGCCAGTATCCCGGCGGGACAGGGGAAAATGAAGCAGTTCTTC	CASIPAGQGKMKQFF
NA	TRBV15	TRBJ1-1	NA	TGTGCCACCAGCAGAGACTGGTCGACTGGGAACACTGAAGCTTTCTTT	CATSRDWSTGNTEAFF
NA	TRBV5-1	TRBJ2-2	TRBD1	TGCGCCAGCAGCCCAAGACAGGGAGTCGGGGAGCTGTTTTTT	CASSPRQGVGELFF
NA	TRBV5-1	TRBJ1-2	TRBD1	TGCGCCAGCAGCGGAGACGGGACAGGGCTTGGCTACACCTTC	CASSGDGTGLGYTF